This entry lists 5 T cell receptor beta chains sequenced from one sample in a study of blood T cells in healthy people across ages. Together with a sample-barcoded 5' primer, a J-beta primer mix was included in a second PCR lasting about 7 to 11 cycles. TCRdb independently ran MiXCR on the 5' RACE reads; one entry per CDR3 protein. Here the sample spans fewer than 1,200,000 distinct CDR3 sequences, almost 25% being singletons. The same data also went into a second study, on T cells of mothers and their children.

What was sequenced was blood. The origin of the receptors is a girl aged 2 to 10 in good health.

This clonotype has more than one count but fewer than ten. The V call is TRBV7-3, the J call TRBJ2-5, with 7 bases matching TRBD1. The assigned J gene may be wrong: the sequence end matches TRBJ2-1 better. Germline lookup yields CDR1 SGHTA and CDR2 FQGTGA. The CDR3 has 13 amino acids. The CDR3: CASSLAGQAKQFF. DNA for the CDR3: TGTGCCAGCAGCTTAGCTGGACAGGCAAAGCAGTTCTTC.

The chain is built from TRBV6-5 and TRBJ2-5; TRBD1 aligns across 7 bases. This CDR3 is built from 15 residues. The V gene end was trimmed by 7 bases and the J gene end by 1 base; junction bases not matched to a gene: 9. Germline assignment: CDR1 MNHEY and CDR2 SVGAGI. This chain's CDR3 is CASTSRQGLQETQYF. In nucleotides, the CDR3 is TGTGCCAGCACCTCGCGACAGGGTCTCCAAGAGACCCAGTACTTC.

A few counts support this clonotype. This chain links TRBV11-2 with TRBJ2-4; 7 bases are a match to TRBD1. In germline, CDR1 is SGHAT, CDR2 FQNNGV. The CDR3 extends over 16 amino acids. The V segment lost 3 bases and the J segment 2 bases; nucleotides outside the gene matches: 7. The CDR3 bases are TGTGCCAGCAGCTTGGCACTAAGGGGGCCCAAAAACATTCAGTACTTC. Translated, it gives CASSLALRGPKNIQYF.

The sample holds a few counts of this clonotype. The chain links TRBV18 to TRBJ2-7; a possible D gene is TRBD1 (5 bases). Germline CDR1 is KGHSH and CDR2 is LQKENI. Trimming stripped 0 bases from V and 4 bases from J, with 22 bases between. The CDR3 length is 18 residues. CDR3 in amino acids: CASSPPRSSDSPFYEQYF. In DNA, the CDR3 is TGTGCCAGCTCACCACCTAGGTCTTCTGACAGCCCCTTTTACGAGCAGTACTTC.

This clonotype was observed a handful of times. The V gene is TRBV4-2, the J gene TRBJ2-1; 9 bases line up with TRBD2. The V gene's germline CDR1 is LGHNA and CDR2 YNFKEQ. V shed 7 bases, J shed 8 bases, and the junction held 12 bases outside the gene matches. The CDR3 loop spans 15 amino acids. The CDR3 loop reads CASNLRGGGSDEQFF. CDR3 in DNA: TGTGCCAGCAACCTGCGGGGGGGCGGGTCAGATGAGCAGTTCTTC.